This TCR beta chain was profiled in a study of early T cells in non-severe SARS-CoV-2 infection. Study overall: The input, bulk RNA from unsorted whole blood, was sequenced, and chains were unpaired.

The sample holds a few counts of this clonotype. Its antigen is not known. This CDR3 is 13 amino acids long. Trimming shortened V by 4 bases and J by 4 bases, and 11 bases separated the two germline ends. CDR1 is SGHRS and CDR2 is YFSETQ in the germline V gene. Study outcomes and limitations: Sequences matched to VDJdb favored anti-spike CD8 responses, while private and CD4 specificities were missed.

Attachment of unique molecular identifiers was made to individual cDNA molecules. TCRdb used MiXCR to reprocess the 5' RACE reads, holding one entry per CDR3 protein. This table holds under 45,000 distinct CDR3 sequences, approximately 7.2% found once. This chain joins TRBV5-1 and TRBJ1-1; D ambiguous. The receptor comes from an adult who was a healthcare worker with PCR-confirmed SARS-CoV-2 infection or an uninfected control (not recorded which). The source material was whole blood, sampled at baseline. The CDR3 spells CASSSVGITEAFF. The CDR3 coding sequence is TGCGCCAGCAGCAGTGTCGGGATCACTGAAGCTTTCTTT. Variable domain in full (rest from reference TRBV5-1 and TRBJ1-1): KAGVTQTPRYLIKTRGQQVTLSCSPISGHRSVSWYQQTPGQGLQFLFEYFSETQRNKGNFPGRFSGRQFSNSRSEMNVSTLELGDSALYLCASSSVGITEAFFGQGTRLTVV.